Listed here are 27 T cell receptor beta chains from one sample, sequenced in a study of OX40 agonist ivuxolimab in advanced cancers. The repertoire was sequenced with immunoSEQ multiplex PCR; TCRdb's copy has only in-frame clones and lacks some. The data show some 60,000 clones, approximately 81% seen once. The sequenced sample was CD4+ or CD8+ T cells sorted from blood, obtained in a trial of the OX40 agonist ivuxolimab. All receptors derive from an adult with an advanced solid tumor such as melanoma, head and neck, liver or kidney cancer.

The gene calls are TRBV28 and TRBJ2-2; 7 nucleotides match TRBD2. Germline V CDR1 and CDR2: MDHEN, SYDVKM. The CDR3 is 15 amino acids. Germline trimming cut 7 bases from V and 5 bases from J; bases unmatched to any gene: 10. The CDR3 is CASNPGLGETGELFF. In DNA, the CDR3 is TGTGCCAGCAACCCTGGACTAGGCGAAACCGGGGAGCTGTTTTTT.

V and J are TRBV2 and TRBJ2-7; 9 bases agree with TRBD1. Germline CDR1 reads SNHLY; CDR2 reads FYNNEI. Trimming removed 8 bases from V and 9 bases from J; junction bases left unmatched: 14. CDR3 length equals 14 residues. The CDR3 bases are TGTGCCAGCCGAGAACAGGGGGCACACCTGGGGCAGTACTTC. This sequence encodes CASREQGAHLGQYF. Looking up the rest from reference TRBV2 and TRBJ2-7 gives the full variable domain: EPEVTQTPSHQVTQMGQEVILRCVPISNHLYFYWYRQILGQKVEFLVSFYNNEISEKSEIFDDQFSVERPDGSNFTLKIRSTKLEDSAMYFCASREQGAHLGQYFGPGTRLTVT.

In DNA, the CDR3 is TGCAGCGTTGGGAGGGAGGGGGCAGTTCTCTACGAGCAGTACTTC. Residues: CSVGREGAVLYEQYF. The chain is built from TRBV29-1 and TRBJ2-7; D possibly uses TRBD1 or TRBD2 (7 bases each). CDR1 is SQVTM, CDR2 ANQGSEA, per germline. V lost 4 bases to trimming and J lost 3 bases, with 19 bases between them. The CDR3 length is 15 residues.

The V and J genes are TRBV19 and TRBJ2-1, with TRBD2 matching 14 bases. This CDR3 has 17 amino acids. Germline V gene sequence: CDR1 LNHDA, CDR2 SQIVND (reference sequence). V was clipped by 3 bases and J by 7 bases; unmatched bases: 8. The CDR3 reads CASSMGLAGAGGNEQFF. In DNA, the CDR3 is TGTGCCAGTAGTATGGGACTAGCGGGGGCCGGGGGAAATGAGCAGTTCTTC.

In its sample, this clone was seen a few times. V usage is TRBV2 and J usage is TRBJ1-2; D may be TRBD1 (5 bases). This CDR3 has 11 amino acids. In germline, CDR1 is SNHLY, CDR2 FYNNEI. V lost 6 bases and J lost 4, with 6 bases in between. The CDR3 sequence is CASRQGYGYTF. CDR3 nucleotides: TGTGCCAGCAGGCAGGGCTATGGCTACACCTTC.

The rearrangement links TRBV19 to TRBJ2-2, with TRBD1 matching 7 bases. The germline gives CDR1 LNHDA, CDR2 SQIVND (reference sequence). This CDR3 has 16 residues. Losses at the gene ends were 5 bases for V and 2 bases for J; bases not matched to a gene: 8. The DNA of the CDR3 is TGTGCCAGTAGTGCGGGCAGGGGGACCAACACCGGGGAGCTGTTTTTT. It is translated as CASSAGRGTNTGELFF.

As to this clone: This same CDR3 is encoded by further DNA sequences in the sample. This chain connects TRBV29-1 to TRBJ2-5; 10 nucleotides align to TRBD2. Per the germline V gene, CDR1 is SQVTM and CDR2 is ANQGSEA. This CDR3 spans 13 amino acids. The junction had 6 bases not matched to a gene; V was cut back by 6 bases and J by 5 bases. CDR3 sequence (DNA): TGCAGCGTACAAACTAGCGGGGAGGAGACCCAGTACTTC. Translating gives CSVQTSGEETQYF.

This chain links TRBV28 with TRBJ1-2; no definite D call. CDR1 is MDHEN, CDR2 SYDVKM, per germline. The length of the CDR3 is 14 residues. V was cut by 2 bases and J by 2 bases, with 9 bases left in between. The CDR3 DNA reads TGTGCCAGCAGTTTAGATGGGCCGAACTATGGCTACACCTTC. It encodes CASSLDGPNYGYTF.

The CDR3: CASSLVVRAGYEQYF. DNA of the CDR3: TGTGCCAGCAGCTTAGTGGTCCGGGCGGGCTACGAGCAGTACTTC. The chain joins TRBV7-9 to TRBJ2-7; D is perhaps TRBD2 (5 bases). The length of the CDR3 is 15 residues. From germline, CDR1 is SEHNR and CDR2 FQNEAQ (reference sequence). V dropped 1 base and J dropped 3 bases, with 13 bases sitting between them.

The rearrangement links TRBV18 to TRBJ2-2, with D perhaps matching TRBD2 (6 bases). The V gene's germline CDR1 is KGHSH and CDR2 LQKENI. V was cut by 6 bases and J by 0 bases, with 14 bases left in between. CDR3 length: 16 residues. CDR3 sequence reads: CASSPTGGANTGELFF. The CDR3 coding sequence is TGTGCCAGCTCTCCTACCGGAGGGGCGAACACCGGGGAGCTGTTTTTT.

The CDR3 sequence: CAISEYERNNEQFF. The CDR3 region has the DNA TGTGCCATCAGTGAGTACGAGCGAAACAATGAGCAGTTCTTC. The chain is built from TRBV10-3 and TRBJ2-1; D is uncertain. Between the trimmed V and J ends, which lost 1 base and 5 bases, there was a span of 9 bases. The CDR3 spans 14 residues. Germline CDR1 is ENHRY and CDR2 is SYGVKD.

The chain has TRBV7-8 and TRBJ2-1, with D possibly being TRBD2 (5 bases). Per germline, CDR1 SGHVS and CDR2 FQNEAQ. V shed 5 bases and J shed 9 bases, with 17 bases lying between them. The CDR3 is made up of 14 amino acids. The CDR3 is CASSPIGLASEQFF. The CDR3 nucleotides are TGTGCCAGCAGCCCAATCGGTCTAGCTAGTGAGCAGTTCTTC. Together with reference TRBV7-8 and TRBJ2-1, the CDR3 gives the full variable domain: GAGVSQSPRYKVAKRGQDVALRCDPISGHVSLFWYQQALGQGPEFLTYFQNEAQLDKSGLPSDRFFAERPEGSVSTLKIQRTQQEDSAVYLCASSPIGLASEQFFGPGTRLTVL.

The chain is built from TRBV6-5 and TRBJ2-3; 7 positions match TRBD1. After removal of 4 bases from V and 10 bases from J, the junction contained 5 bases not matched to a gene. The CDR3 is 12 amino acids. Germline values: CDR1 MNHEY, CDR2 SVGAGI. CDR3 sequence: CASSLQGLAQYF. DNA of the CDR3: TGTGCCAGCAGTTTACAGGGGTTGGCGCAGTATTTT.

This chain connects TRBV6-1 to TRBJ2-7; 7 nucleotides line up with TRBD1. The CDR3 has 14 amino acids. From germline, CDR1 is MNHNS and CDR2 SASEGT. With V trimmed by 6 bases and J by 5 bases, 10 bases remained unmatched. CDR3 DNA: TGTGCCAGCAGAGGAGGACAGGTGGGCGACGAGCAGTACTTC. Its protein product is CASRGGQVGDEQYF.

This chain uses TRBV11-2 with TRBJ1-1; D remains ambiguous. Germline assignment: CDR1 SGHAT and CDR2 FQNNGV. V lost 2 bases and J lost 7, with 8 bases in between. The length of the CDR3 is 12 residues. The DNA for the CDR3 is TGTGCCAGCAGCTTATGGCGTCTTGAAGCTTTCTTT. Translating it yields CASSLWRLEAFF.

The chain has TRBV15 and TRBJ2-5; the match to TRBD2 covers 10 bases. After removal of 2 bases from V and 0 bases from J, the junction contained 3 bases not matched to a gene. This CDR3 region has 16 residues. The germline gives CDR1 LNHNV, CDR2 YYDKDF (reference sequence). CDR3 coding DNA: TGTGCCACCAGCAGAAATAGCGGGGGGCACCAAGAGACCCAGTACTTC. Its translation is CATSRNSGGHQETQYF.

The gene calls are TRBV7-2 and TRBJ2-6; perhaps TRBD1 as D (6 bases). This CDR3 comprises 18 residues. CDR1 is SGHTA and CDR2 is FQGNSA in the germline V gene. With 5 bases removed from V and 0 bases from J, the gap between germline ends came to 17 bases. CDR3 nucleotides: TGTGCCAGCAGCCCCCGCACTACAGGGATCTCTGGGGCCAACGTCCTGACTTTC. Amino acids: CASSPRTTGISGANVLTF.

This clone was counted once. V usage is TRBV7-8 and J usage is TRBJ2-1, with TRBD2 identical over 8 bases. From germline, CDR1 is SGHVS and CDR2 FQNEAQ. The CDR3 loop spans 14 amino acids. V lost 5 bases and J lost 6; bases outside the gene matches: 6. CDR3 amino acids: CASSASGGINEQFF. The CDR3 DNA reads TGTGCCAGCAGCGCCAGCGGGGGAATCAATGAGCAGTTCTTC. The full variable domain, its missing parts supplied by reference TRBV7-8 and TRBJ2-1, is GAGVSQSPRYKVAKRGQDVALRCDPISGHVSLFWYQQALGQGPEFLTYFQNEAQLDKSGLPSDRFFAERPEGSVSTLKIQRTQQEDSAVYLCASSASGGINEQFFGPGTRLTVL.

The chain combines TRBV6-6 with TRBJ1-5, with 9 bases that match TRBD1. The germline CDR1 and CDR2 sequences are MNHNY and SVGAGI (reference sequence). The junction had 6 bases not matched to a gene; V was cut back by 9 bases and J by 0 bases. The CDR3 covers 15 residues. The chain's CDR3 is CASKRTGDSNQPQHF. The DNA of the CDR3 is TGTGCCAGTAAAAGGACAGGGGATAGCAATCAGCCCCAGCATTTT.

This chain connects TRBV2 to TRBJ1-1; TRBD1 matches 8 bases. The J segment lost 6 bases and the V segment lost 10 bases, leaving 10 bases of the junction unmatched. The CDR3 spans 13 residues. Germline V gene sequence: CDR1 SNHLY, CDR2 FYNNEI. CDR3 coding DNA: TGTGCCACCACCCCGGACAGGGAGTCTGAAGCTTTCTTT. Protein product: CATTPDRESEAFF.

This sequence joins TRBV7-9 and TRBJ1-3; D uncertain. CDR3 length equals 14 residues. Trimming removed 5 bases at V and 4 bases at J, with 12 bases between. The germline V gene encodes CDR1 SEHNR and CDR2 FQNEAQ (reference sequence). The CDR3 loop reads CASSPRRAGNTIYF. Written as DNA, the CDR3 is TGTGCCAGCAGCCCGAGGAGAGCAGGAAACACCATATATTTT.

The chain combines TRBV6-6 with TRBJ1-4, with D maybe TRBD1 (6 bases). Germline CDR1 MNHNY, CDR2 SVGAGI (reference sequence). The CDR3 length is 14 residues. V was shortened by 2 bases and J by 8 bases, with 12 bases between the two germline ends. The CDR3 region has the DNA TGTGCCAGCAGTTACCGGGGGGCTGGCGAAAAACTGTTTTTT. Translating it yields CASSYRGAGEKLFF.

The CDR3 bases are TGCGCCAGCAGTGAGTCGGTTCAGGGGAAAAATCAGCCCCAGCATTTT. Protein product: CASSESVQGKNQPQHF. The chain joins TRBV10-2 to TRBJ1-5; D is possibly TRBD1 (6 bases). Trimming stripped 0 bases from V and 4 bases from J, with 13 bases between. The CDR3 is made up of 16 amino acids. Germline values: CDR1 WSHSY, CDR2 SAAADI.

This chain joins TRBV11-2 and TRBJ2-6; D call uncertain. The CDR3 runs 16 residues. The V gene lost 3 bases and the J gene lost 0 bases, with 9 bases spanning the gap. In germline, CDR1 is SGHAT, CDR2 FQNNGV. This chain's CDR3 is CASSFSVSSGANVLTF. As DNA, the CDR3 is TGTGCCAGCAGCTTTTCCGTTTCCTCTGGGGCCAACGTCCTGACTTTC.

The J gene is TRBJ2-5, the V gene TRBV5-1; D is possibly TRBD1 (6 bases). CDR3 length equals 14 residues. The V and J ends lost 3 bases and 2 bases respectively, with 11 bases between them. CDR1 and CDR2 from the germline V gene are SGHRS and YFSETQ. In DNA, the CDR3 is TGCGCCAGCAGCTCTCGGACAGCTCAAGAGACCCAGTACTTC. The encoded protein is CASSSRTAQETQYF.

The chain couples TRBV7-2 to TRBJ2-5; D perhaps matches TRBD1 (8 bases). This CDR3 is built from 14 residues. Germline lookup yields CDR1 SGHTA and CDR2 FQGNSA. V was pared by 4 bases and J by 5 bases, with 14 bases between. CDR3 sequence reads: CASSSDRGGETQYF. CDR3 DNA sequence: TGTGCCAGCAGCTCCGACAGGGGAGGGGAGACCCAGTACTTC.

A note on this clone: One end of the junction fails to match germline, which may point to a read error. This chain links TRBV7-7 with TRBJ2-5, with D perhaps matching TRBD2 (5 bases). Germline V gene sequence: CDR1 SSHAT, CDR2 FNYEAQ (reference sequence). The CDR3 covers 14 residues. This CDR3 reads CASSPPGYQETQYF. The CDR3 DNA is TGTGCTAGCAGCCCTCCGGGGTACCAAGAGACCCAGTACTTC.